This TCR beta chain originates from a study of breast tumors, draining lymph nodes, adjacent tissues. Study results and limitations: Tumor repertoires ranked between lymph nodes and nontumor tissue in diversity, with V and J gene preferences. Compared with basal-like, luminal-like tumors shared significantly more repertoire with nontumor tissue.

This clonotype occurred many times. Its antigen remains unidentified. CDR3 length: 12 residues. The V end lost 5 bases, the J end lost 5 bases, and 6 bases lay between the germline ends. Germline CDR1 SGHTA, CDR2 FQGNSA. TCRdb re-analysed the multiplex PCR reads in MiXCR, keeping a single row per CDR3 protein. The sample contains 55,000 to 75,000 distinct CDR3 sequences, approximately 45% of which appear only once. Sequences were obtained from breast tumor tissue. V gene TRBV7-2 combines with J gene TRBJ1-4; the D is unclear. The clonotype originates from a female donor with breast cancer. Some clones in this sample may be carry-over from other donors' samples. The CDR3 loop reads CASSPSNEKLFF. Written as DNA, the CDR3 is TGTGCCAGCAGCCCCTCAAATGAAAAACTGTTTTTT.